The rows below give T cell receptor beta chains drawn from one sample of a study of cytomegalovirus exposure and HLA in healthy donors. The method was immunoSEQ multiplex PCR; TCRdb's version includes in-frame clones alone and lacks a portion of them. The sample has under 140,000 clones, approximately 88% seen once. The sequencing input was PBMCs. These receptors all stem from a woman aged 30 to 39 in good health and CMV-seropositive. The CDR3 runs from the conserved cysteine through the conserved F or W. D genes are given only for firm matches. Expanded clones get a size class; other rows say once, few or many, or leave the size out.

v_gene,d_gene,j_gene,abundance,CDR3aa,CDR3nt
TRBV15,-,TRBJ2-6,-,CATSGGGESGANVLTF,TGTGCCACCAGCGGAGGTGGAGAATCTGGGGCCAACGTCCTGACTTTC
TRBV2,-,TRBJ1-2,-,CASRTGGRYGYTF,TGTGCCAGCAGGACGGGGGGGAGGTATGGCTACACCTTC
TRBV6-1,TRBD1,TRBJ1-6,-,CASSEVFPGQGSPSPLHF,TGTGCCAGCAGTGAAGTATTCCCGGGACAGGGGAGCCCCTCACCCCTCCACTTT
TRBV7-9,-,TRBJ2-5,-,CASSAGGPETQYF,TGTGCCAGCAGTGCCGGAGGCCCAGAGACCCAGTACTTC
TRBV5-1,-,TRBJ2-7,few,CASSLGAEQYF,TGCGCCAGCAGCTTGGGAGCCGAGCAGTACTTC
TRBV6-6,-,TRBJ1-1,-,CASSYSSHPVAEAFF,TGTGCCAGCAGTTACTCGTCACACCCTGTGGCTGAAGCTTTCTTT
TRBV9,-,TRBJ2-5,-,CASSVGGFQETQYF,TGTGCCAGCAGCGTTGGGGGCTTCCAAGAGACCCAGTACTTC
TRBV6-1,-,TRBJ1-2,-,CASSEDRIGGYTF,TGTGCCAGCAGTGAAGACCGAATCGGTGGCTACACCTTC
TRBV6-5,-,TRBJ1-2,-,CASSGKNRDGYTF,TGTGCCAGCAGCGGGAAAAACAGGGATGGCTACACCTTC
TRBV5-6,TRBD1,TRBJ1-1,-,CASSLTGGNTEAFF,TGTGCCAGCAGCTTGACAGGGGGGAACACTGAAGCTTTCTTT
TRBV7-2,TRBD2,TRBJ2-3,-,CASSPRTSGGIGTQYF,TGTGCCAGCAGCCCGCGGACTAGCGGGGGGATCGGTACGCAGTATTTT
TRBV28,-,TRBJ1-1,-,CASSPRRIRTEAFF,TGTGCCAGCAGCCCCAGGCGAATTCGGACTGAAGCTTTCTTT
TRBV5-5,-,TRBJ2-7,-,CASSLWYGAQEQYF,TGTGCCAGCAGCTTGTGGTACGGAGCACAAGAGCAGTACTTC
TRBV9,-,TRBJ2-7,-,CASSSSGGGLRYF,TGTGCCAGCAGTTCCTCGGGAGGGGGCTTAAGGTACTTC
TRBV11-2,-,TRBJ2-1,-,CASTTAEYNEQFF,TGTGCCAGCACCACAGCGGAGTACAATGAGCAGTTCTTC
TRBV19,-,TRBJ1-4,-,CASSPSSGNEKLFF,TGTGCCAGTAGTCCTTCGTCAGGGAATGAAAAACTGTTTTTT